The rows below give T cell receptor beta chains drawn from one sample of a study of neoadjuvant anti-PD-1 for oral cavity cancer. The protocol was immunoSEQ multiplex PCR, while the TCRdb copy is restricted to in-frame clones and leaves out a portion. The sample lists over 65,000 clones, approximately 87% seen once, with 2.5% to 3.5% in the top ten. This material consisted of PBMCs, taken after nivolumab (anti-PD-1) treatment. All receptors come from a person aged 40 to 85 with oral cavity squamous cell carcinoma. The CDR3 runs from the conserved cysteine through the conserved F or W. D genes are given only for firm matches. Only part of the rows carry a size: once, few, many, or a class if the clone is expanded.

v_call: TRBV28; j_call: TRBJ1-2; d_call: NA; clone_size: NA; cdr3_aa: CASSLSPAELYGYTF; cdr3_nt: TGTGCCAGCAGTTTATCCCCTGCGGAGCTTTATGGCTACACCTTC
v_call: TRBV9; j_call: TRBJ1-4; d_call: TRBD1; clone_size: NA; cdr3_aa: CASSVEGGQTSNREKLFF; cdr3_nt: TGTGCCAGCAGCGTAGAGGGGGGACAGACCTCCAATAGGGAAAAACTGTTTTTT
v_call: TRBV5-4; j_call: TRBJ1-3; d_call: NA; clone_size: NA; cdr3_aa: CASSSRDLIGNTIYF; cdr3_nt: TGTGCCAGCAGCTCACGGGACCTAATTGGAAACACCATATATTTT
v_call: TRBV6-5; j_call: TRBJ2-7; d_call: NA; clone_size: NA; cdr3_aa: CASSWAGSYEQYF; cdr3_nt: TGTGCCAGCAGTTGGGCCGGATCCTACGAGCAGTACTTC
v_call: TRBV4-1; j_call: TRBJ2-7; d_call: TRBD2; clone_size: few; cdr3_aa: CASSHGRGRLYEQYF; cdr3_nt: TGCGCCAGCAGCCATGGGAGGGGCAGGCTCTACGAGCAGTACTTC
v_call: TRBV9; j_call: TRBJ2-1; d_call: NA; clone_size: NA; cdr3_aa: CASSVGLDEQFF; cdr3_nt: TGTGCCAGCAGCGTAGGGTTGGATGAGCAGTTCTTC
v_call: TRBV15; j_call: TRBJ1-2; d_call: NA; clone_size: NA; cdr3_aa: CATSSTLNYGYTF; cdr3_nt: TGTGCCACCAGCAGCACACTGAACTATGGCTACACCTTC
v_call: TRBV5-1; j_call: TRBJ1-1; d_call: TRBD1; clone_size: NA; cdr3_aa: CASSPGTGGTEAFF; cdr3_nt: TGCGCCAGCAGCCCCGGGACAGGGGGGACTGAAGCTTTCTTT
v_call: TRBV2; j_call: TRBJ2-7; d_call: NA; clone_size: NA; cdr3_aa: CATSTGSRSFEQYF; cdr3_nt: TGTGCCACCTCTACAGGTTCCCGTTCCTTCGAGCAGTACTTC
v_call: TRBV9; j_call: TRBJ1-4; d_call: NA; clone_size: once; cdr3_aa: CASSVAHGRVGEKLFF; cdr3_nt: TGTGCCAGCAGCGTAGCCCATGGCAGGGTAGGCGAAAAACTGTTTTTT
v_call: TRBV5-1; j_call: TRBJ2-2; d_call: NA; clone_size: NA; cdr3_aa: CASSGGGSIGELFF; cdr3_nt: TGCGCCAGCAGCGGGGGAGGTAGTATCGGGGAGCTGTTTTTT
v_call: TRBV28; j_call: TRBJ2-1; d_call: TRBD2; clone_size: NA; cdr3_aa: CASCLSGRAYNEQFF; cdr3_nt: TGTGCCAGCTGCCTTAGCGGGAGGGCCTACAATGAGCAGTTCTTC
v_call: TRBV6-6; j_call: TRBJ1-6; d_call: NA; clone_size: NA; cdr3_aa: CASREQGLRNSPLHF; cdr3_nt: TGTGCCAGCAGGGAACAGGGACTTCGCAATTCACCCCTCCACTTT
v_call: TRBV27; j_call: TRBJ1-5; d_call: NA; clone_size: NA; cdr3_aa: CASSPLSGNQPQHF; cdr3_nt: TGTGCCAGCAGTCCTTTAAGTGGCAATCAGCCCCAGCATTTT
v_call: TRBV10-1; j_call: TRBJ2-7; d_call: NA; clone_size: NA; cdr3_aa: CASSNRESSYEQYF; cdr3_nt: TGCGCCAGCAGTAACCGGGAGTCCTCCTACGAGCAGTACTTC
v_call: TRBV15; j_call: TRBJ1-6; d_call: NA; clone_size: NA; cdr3_aa: CATSRDWFSPLHF; cdr3_nt: TGTGCCACCAGCAGAGACTGGTTTTCACCCCTCCACTTT
v_call: TRBV6-1; j_call: TRBJ1-2; d_call: TRBD1; clone_size: NA; cdr3_aa: CASRTGGFYGYTF; cdr3_nt: TGTGCCAGCAGGACAGGGGGGTTCTATGGCTACACCTTC
v_call: TRBV9; j_call: TRBJ1-2; d_call: NA; clone_size: NA; cdr3_aa: CASSSGKGLGYGYTF; cdr3_nt: TGTGCCAGCAGCTCAGGGAAGGGCCTTGGCTATGGCTACACCTTC
v_call: TRBV7-9; j_call: TRBJ1-1; d_call: NA; clone_size: NA; cdr3_aa: CASSLLGGTEAFF; cdr3_nt: TGTGCCAGCAGCTTGCTTGGTGGCACTGAAGCTTTCTTT
v_call: TRBV11-2; j_call: TRBJ2-1; d_call: NA; clone_size: NA; cdr3_aa: CASSQGSYNEQFF; cdr3_nt: TGTGCCAGCAGCCAGGGTAGCTACAATGAGCAGTTCTTC
v_call: TRBV6-1; j_call: TRBJ1-2; d_call: NA; clone_size: NA; cdr3_aa: CASSTPLGGYTF; cdr3_nt: TGTGCCAGCAGTACTCCCCTCGGTGGCTACACCTTC
v_call: TRBV5-1; j_call: TRBJ1-1; d_call: NA; clone_size: NA; cdr3_aa: CASSGGSGALNTEAFF; cdr3_nt: TGCGCCAGCAGTGGAGGGTCAGGGGCGCTGAACACTGAAGCTTTCTTT
v_call: TRBV5-1; j_call: TRBJ2-2; d_call: TRBD2; clone_size: NA; cdr3_aa: CASSRLAGNGELFF; cdr3_nt: TGCGCCAGCTCGAGGCTAGCGGGGAACGGGGAGCTGTTTTTT
v_call: TRBV4-1; j_call: TRBJ2-3; d_call: TRBD2; clone_size: NA; cdr3_aa: CASSRSVAGLAKGTQYF; cdr3_nt: TGCGCCAGCAGCCGATCAGTAGCGGGACTAGCCAAAGGTACGCAGTATTTT
v_call: TRBV27; j_call: TRBJ1-2; d_call: TRBD1; clone_size: NA; cdr3_aa: CASSARGFYGYTF; cdr3_nt: TGTGCCAGCAGTGCCAGGGGGTTCTATGGCTACACCTTC
v_call: TRBV6-5; j_call: TRBJ2-5; d_call: NA; clone_size: NA; cdr3_aa: CASRPSYQETQYF; cdr3_nt: TGTGCCAGCAGACCCTCGTACCAAGAGACCCAGTACTTC
v_call: TRBV4-1; j_call: TRBJ2-7; d_call: TRBD1; clone_size: NA; cdr3_aa: CASSPYTGQVPLEQYF; cdr3_nt: TGCGCCAGCAGCCCCTATACGGGACAGGTCCCTCTCGAGCAGTACTTC
v_call: TRBV29-1; j_call: TRBJ2-1; d_call: NA; clone_size: NA; cdr3_aa: CRVRRVPYNEQFF; cdr3_nt: TGCAGAGTCCGAAGGGTCCCCTACAATGAGCAGTTCTTC
v_call: TRBV7-3; j_call: TRBJ2-2; d_call: NA; clone_size: few; cdr3_aa: CASSLSPPGELFF; cdr3_nt: TGTGCCAGCAGCTTAAGCCCCCCCGGGGAGCTGTTTTTT
v_call: TRBV2; j_call: TRBJ1-2; d_call: TRBD1; clone_size: NA; cdr3_aa: CASSERQGEGYTF; cdr3_nt: TGTGCCAGCAGTGAGAGACAGGGTGAAGGCTACACCTTC
v_call: TRBV6-1; j_call: TRBJ2-5; d_call: TRBD2; clone_size: NA; cdr3_aa: CAVSSGGSRETQYF; cdr3_nt: TGTGCCGTATCTAGCGGGGGGTCCCGGGAGACCCAGTACTTC
v_call: TRBV27; j_call: TRBJ2-7; d_call: NA; clone_size: NA; cdr3_aa: CASRRGVYEQYF; cdr3_nt: TGTGCCAGCAGGCGCGGGGTATACGAGCAGTACTTC
v_call: TRBV29-1; j_call: TRBJ2-7; d_call: TRBD1; clone_size: NA; cdr3_aa: CSAWGQTGRPYHEQYF; cdr3_nt: TGCAGCGCCTGGGGTCAGACAGGGCGCCCATATCACGAGCAGTACTTC
v_call: TRBV27; j_call: TRBJ2-7; d_call: NA; clone_size: NA; cdr3_aa: CASRFTRRDSSYEQYF; cdr3_nt: TGTGCCAGCAGATTTACCCGCCGGGACTCCTCCTACGAGCAGTACTTC
v_call: TRBV7-9; j_call: TRBJ1-1; d_call: NA; clone_size: NA; cdr3_aa: CASSLWGRMNTEAFF; cdr3_nt: TGTGCCAGCAGCTTATGGGGTCGCATGAACACTGAAGCTTTCTTT
v_call: TRBV25-1; j_call: TRBJ2-5; d_call: NA; clone_size: NA; cdr3_aa: CASSDPKGAQYF; cdr3_nt: TGTGCCAGCAGCGACCCAAAGGGTGCCCAGTACTTC
v_call: TRBV4-1; j_call: TRBJ1-2; d_call: TRBD1; clone_size: few; cdr3_aa: CASSQYARTGGIHGYTF; cdr3_nt: TGCGCCAGCAGCCAATATGCCCGGACAGGGGGCATTCATGGCTACACCTTC
v_call: TRBV27; j_call: TRBJ1-5; d_call: TRBD1; clone_size: few; cdr3_aa: CASSPGTAHRGQPQHF; cdr3_nt: TGTGCCAGCAGCCCCGGGACAGCCCATCGAGGTCAGCCCCAGCATTTT
v_call: TRBV2; j_call: TRBJ2-7; d_call: NA; clone_size: NA; cdr3_aa: CASSVTGQPYEQYF; cdr3_nt: TGTGCCAGCAGTGTCACAGGCCAACCCTACGAGCAGTACTTC
v_call: TRBV11-2; j_call: TRBJ1-1; d_call: NA; clone_size: once; cdr3_aa: CASSFWGRLAFF; cdr3_nt: TGTGCCAGCAGCTTTTGGGGCCGCTTGGCTTTCTTT
v_call: TRBV13; j_call: TRBJ1-1; d_call: NA; clone_size: once; cdr3_aa: CASSIKTGAFF; cdr3_nt: TGTGCCAGCAGCATCAAGACAGGAGCTTTCTTT
v_call: TRBV5-1; j_call: TRBJ1-5; d_call: NA; clone_size: NA; cdr3_aa: CASSLDASNQPQHF; cdr3_nt: TGCGCCAGCAGCCTGGACGCTAGCAATCAGCCCCAGCATTTT
v_call: TRBV11-2; j_call: TRBJ2-7; d_call: NA; clone_size: NA; cdr3_aa: CASSSRVSGGEQYF; cdr3_nt: TGTGCCAGCAGCTCGCGGGTTTCTGGGGGCGAGCAGTACTTC
v_call: TRBV5-1; j_call: TRBJ2-7; d_call: TRBD2; clone_size: NA; cdr3_aa: CASSPGLAFVYEQYF; cdr3_nt: TGCGCCAGCAGCCCGGGACTAGCGTTTGTATACGAGCAGTACTTC
v_call: TRBV7-8; j_call: TRBJ2-2; d_call: TRBD2; clone_size: NA; cdr3_aa: CASSSRLAGGPGYDGELFF; cdr3_nt: TGTGCCAGCAGCTCCCGACTAGCGGGGGGGCCTGGGTATGACGGGGAGCTGTTTTTT
v_call: TRBV5-6; j_call: TRBJ2-1; d_call: NA; clone_size: NA; cdr3_aa: CASSSLRDGGLVNEQFF; cdr3_nt: TGTGCCAGCAGCTCGCTCCGGGACGGAGGCCTTGTAAATGAGCAGTTCTTC
v_call: TRBV28; j_call: TRBJ2-2; d_call: TRBD2; clone_size: NA; cdr3_aa: CASMTSGALNTGELFF; cdr3_nt: TGTGCCAGCATGACTAGCGGGGCATTGAACACCGGGGAGCTGTTTTTT
v_call: TRBV5-1; j_call: TRBJ1-5; d_call: NA; clone_size: NA; cdr3_aa: CASSLDSPANQPQHF; cdr3_nt: TGCGCCAGCAGCTTGGACTCCCCAGCCAATCAGCCCCAGCATTTT
v_call: TRBV6-1; j_call: TRBJ2-1; d_call: TRBD1; clone_size: once; cdr3_aa: CASSEALGTGFNEQFF; cdr3_nt: TGTGCCAGCAGTGAAGCGCTTGGGACAGGGTTTAATGAGCAGTTCTTC
v_call: TRBV7-7; j_call: TRBJ2-5; d_call: NA; clone_size: NA; cdr3_aa: CASSLGVAETQYF; cdr3_nt: TGTGCTAGCAGCTTAGGGGTGGCGGAGACCCAGTACTTC